The 20 T cell receptor beta chains reported below all come from one sample, sequenced in a study of shared clonotypes between healthy human individuals. TCRdb's copy holds only in-frame clones and misses some; the assay was immunoSEQ multiplex PCR. The repertoire holds 1,400,000 or so clones, with 98% as singletons. The sequenced material came from naive CD4+ T cells sorted from blood. Subset meaning: CD45RA+ positively selected. Receptors were obtained from a man aged 30-40 years in good health.

This chain links TRBV5-1 with TRBJ2-5; no definite D call. V gave up 1 base and J gave up 1 base, with 5 bases separating them. Germline values: CDR1 SGHRS, CDR2 YFSETQ. The CDR3 covers 13 residues. Written as DNA, the CDR3 is TGCGCCAGCAGCTTGAATTCCCAAGAGACCCAGTACTTC. This translates into CASSLNSQETQYF.

The chain is built from TRBV6-5 and TRBJ2-7; the match to TRBD1 covers 7 bases. The CDR3 is 15 residues long. The ends lost 0 bases at V and 0 bases at J; junction bases unmatched: 2. Germline V gene sequence: CDR1 MNHEY, CDR2 SVGAGI. CDR3 amino acids: CASSYSRQGSYEQYF. CDR3 DNA: TGTGCCAGCAGTTACTCCAGACAGGGCTCCTACGAGCAGTACTTC.

V is TRBV5-1 and J is TRBJ2-3; D unresolved. Germline-derived CDR1 and CDR2 are SGHRS and YFSETQ. The CDR3 has 15 amino acids. V lost 0 bases and J 2 bases, leaving 10 bases between the germline ends. Here the CDR3 reads CASSLAQSNTDTQYF. In nucleotides, the CDR3 is TGCGCCAGCAGCTTGGCCCAATCTAACACAGATACGCAGTATTTT.

The J gene is TRBJ2-7, the V gene TRBV5-6, with D possibly matching TRBD1 (6 bases). Trimming stripped 4 bases from V and 5 bases from J, with 16 bases between. This CDR3 has 14 amino acids. Germline V gene lookup returns CDR1 SGHDT and CDR2 YYEEEE. The CDR3 sequence: CASSLRDIRNEQYF. The DNA of the CDR3 is TGTGCCAGCAGCCTTCGGGACATACGAAACGAGCAGTACTTC.

The V gene is TRBV7-9, the J gene TRBJ2-1; 12 bases agree with TRBD1. J lost 7 bases, V lost 4 bases, and 5 bases had no gene match. From germline, CDR1 is SEHNR and CDR2 FQNEAQ (reference sequence). The CDR3 contains 15 residues. As DNA, the CDR3 is TGTGCCAGCAGCTCCCCGGGACAGGGGGCGAATGAGCAGTTCTTC. Translation: CASSSPGQGANEQFF.

This sequence joins TRBV28 and TRBJ2-7; D is possibly TRBD1 (6 bases). The CDR3 spans 12 residues. Germline assignment: CDR1 MDHEN and CDR2 SYDVKM. Trimming took 6 bases from V and 7 from J, leaving 13 bases between them. CDR3 amino acids: CASRSAGQEQYF. The CDR3 DNA follows: TGTGCCAGCAGGTCCGCCGGACAGGAGCAGTACTTC.

The rearrangement uses TRBV10-3 and TRBJ2-1; 8 bases line up with TRBD1. The germline V gene encodes CDR1 ENHRY and CDR2 SYGVKD. J lost 9 bases, V lost 2 bases, and 18 bases had no gene match. The CDR3 length is 18 residues. The CDR3 here is CAISEMPMTGVSLGEQFF. In nucleotides, the CDR3 is TGTGCCATCAGTGAGATGCCCATGACAGGGGTATCCTTGGGTGAGCAGTTCTTC.

The chain employs TRBV5-1 and TRBJ2-5; D might be TRBD2 (6 bases). Germline values: CDR1 SGHRS, CDR2 YFSETQ. The CDR3 runs to 17 residues. V gave up 0 bases and J gave up 5 bases, with 20 bases separating them. This CDR3 reads CASSLVVPGVTTETQYF. The CDR3 nucleotides read TGCGCCAGCAGCTTGGTAGTTCCGGGGGTAACCACGGAGACCCAGTACTTC.

Details on this clone: Germline is not matched at one junction end, which may reflect a read error. V and J are TRBV7-7 and TRBJ1-5, with D possibly being TRBD1 (5 bases). From germline, CDR1 is SSHAT and CDR2 FNYEAQ (reference sequence). The CDR3 sequence is 16 residues long. CDR3 amino acids: CASSLRGLWSNQPQHF. In DNA, the CDR3 is TGTGCTAGCAGCTTAAGGGGACTATGGAGCAATCAGCCCCAGCATTTT.

The V call is TRBV2, the J call TRBJ2-5; 7 positions agree with TRBD1. Germline CDR1 SNHLY, CDR2 FYNNEI. The CDR3 has 15 residues. J lost 3 bases, V lost 6 bases, and 10 bases had no gene match. The CDR3 sequence is CASSNEPGQKETQYF. In nucleotides, the CDR3 is TGTGCCAGCAGCAATGAACCGGGACAGAAAGAGACCCAGTACTTC.

V gene TRBV7-6 combines with J gene TRBJ2-2; unclear D gene. CDR1 is SGHVS and CDR2 is FNYEAQ in the germline V gene. CDR3 size: 12 residues. V shed 5 bases and J shed 7 bases, with 8 bases lying between them. This chain's CDR3 is CASSRQDGELFF. DNA for the CDR3: TGTGCCAGCAGCCGTCAGGACGGGGAGCTGTTTTTT.

The rearrangement uses TRBV7-6 and TRBJ2-1; D is uncertain. This CDR3 region has 13 residues. CDR1 SGHVS and CDR2 FNYEAQ come from the germline V gene. The V end lost 3 bases, the J end lost 8 bases, and 11 bases lay between the germline ends. Written as DNA, the CDR3 is TGTGCCAGCAGCTTGGGCAGCGCCGATGAGCAGTTCTTC. Its protein is CASSLGSADEQFF. Supplemented by reference TRBV7-6 and TRBJ2-1, the full variable domain reads GAGVSQSPRYKVTKRGQDVALRCDPISGHVSLYWYRQALGQGPEFLTYFNYEAQQDKSGLPNDRFSAERPEGSISTLTIQRTEQRDSAMYRCASSLGSADEQFFGPGTRLTVL.

The chain employs TRBV5-1 and TRBJ1-5; D uncertain. V was pared by 3 bases and J by 9 bases, with 10 bases between. The CDR3 is 12 residues long. Looked up from germline, CDR1 is SGHRS and CDR2 is YFSETQ. The CDR3 sequence is CASSSEGGPQHF. CDR3 in DNA: TGCGCCAGCAGCTCCGAGGGAGGGCCCCAGCATTTT.

The V gene is TRBV27, the J gene TRBJ1-2; no clear D gene. The V gene lost 3 bases and the J gene lost 8 bases, with 13 bases spanning the gap. The CDR3 covers 13 residues. Per germline, CDR1 MNHEY and CDR2 SMNVEV (reference sequence). The CDR3 loop is CASSFPGFGGYTF. In nucleotides, the CDR3 is TGTGCCAGCAGTTTTCCCGGATTTGGGGGCTACACCTTC.

The gene calls are TRBV5-6 and TRBJ2-5; 7 positions match TRBD1. CDR3 length: 14 residues. Per the germline V gene, CDR1 is SGHDT and CDR2 is YYEEEE. After removal of 4 bases from V and 5 bases from J, the junction contained 8 bases not matched to a gene. This CDR3 reads CASSPTGRVETQYF. Written as DNA, the CDR3 is TGTGCCAGCAGCCCGACAGGGCGGGTGGAGACCCAGTACTTC.

The gene calls are TRBV29-1 and TRBJ1-5; D is ambiguous. V lost 0 bases to trimming and J lost 6 bases, with 6 bases between them. Germline CDR1 reads SQVTM; CDR2 reads ANQGSEA. The CDR3 extends over 12 amino acids. The CDR3 DNA reads TGCAGCGTTGAAGAGGGCGGTCAGCCCCAGCATTTT. Protein sequence: CSVEEGGQPQHF.

In its sample, this clone was seen once. This chain uses TRBV9 with TRBJ2-7; tentative D call: TRBD2 (5 bases). Trimming left V 0 bases short and J 0 bases short, with 7 bases between. The CDR3 runs 14 residues. Germline values: CDR1 SGDLS, CDR2 YYNGEE. CDR3 residues: CASSVATSSYEQYF. CDR3 bases: TGTGCCAGCAGCGTAGCTACTAGCTCCTACGAGCAGTACTTC. The full variable domain, its missing parts supplied by reference TRBV9 and TRBJ2-7, is DSGVTQTPKHLITATGQRVTLRCSPRSGDLSVYWYQQSLDQGLQFLIQYYNGEERAKGNILERFSAQQFPDLHSELNLSSLELGDSALYFCASSVATSSYEQYFGPGTRLTVT.

As to this clone: At one end the junction does not follow the germline gene, possibly because of a read error. This chain uses TRBV7-2 with TRBJ2-5; D is uncertain. CDR3 size: 12 residues. The germline V gene encodes CDR1 SGHTA and CDR2 FQGNSA. Written as DNA, the CDR3 is TGTGCCAGCAGCTCAGCACAAGGGACCCAGTACTTC. Protein: CASSSAQGTQYF.

This rearrangement joins TRBV28 to TRBJ2-7, with D perhaps TRBD2 (7 bases). The V and J ends lost 3 bases and 3 bases respectively, with 21 bases between them. This CDR3 is 17 amino acids long. Germline V gives CDR1 MDHEN, CDR2 SYDVKM. CDR3 in DNA: TGTGCCAGCAGTTTTGGGACAACCCGGGACTACGACTACGAGCAGTACTTC. Protein product: CASSFGTTRDYDYEQYF.

The chain has TRBV5-4 and TRBJ2-7, with D perhaps matching TRBD1 or TRBD2 (6 bases each). Trimming left V 4 bases short and J 0 bases short, with 17 bases between. The CDR3 consists of 16 residues. Germline CDR1 SGHNT, CDR2 YYREEE (reference sequence). The CDR3 DNA is TGTGCCAGCAGCCCAGGAGGGGGTCTCCGCTCCTACGAGCAGTACTTC. Protein product: CASSPGGGLRSYEQYF.